The 26 T cell receptor beta chains below come from one sample, sequenced in a study of TIL therapy for anti-PD-1-resistant metastatic lung cancer. The time point here: pre-treatment sample, taken before nivolumab and TIL therapy. Sequencing used immunoSEQ v3. TCRdb keeps only in-frame clones here, not all; method: immunoSEQ multiplex PCR. The sample consists of more than 45,000 clones, more than 75% of them appearing once. The sample consisted of blood, taken at baseline. These receptors came from a person aged 25 to 79 with non-small cell lung cancer.

This clone was detected once. The CDR3 region has the DNA TGCGCCAGCAGCTGGGACAGATATACGCAGTATTTT. Its protein product is CASSWDRYTQYF. The gene calls are TRBV5-1 and TRBJ2-3, with 7 bases matching TRBD1. The V gene's germline CDR1 is SGHRS and CDR2 YFSETQ. With V trimmed by 3 bases and J by 7 bases, 2 bases remained unmatched. This CDR3 contains 12 residues.

The J gene is TRBJ1-2, the V gene TRBV6-5; D not certain. The germline CDR1 and CDR2 sequences are MNHEY and SVGAGI. The CDR3 runs to 14 residues. V lost 6 bases and J lost 8, with 19 bases in between. CDR3 coding DNA: TGTGCCAGCAGGGCTGCGAGGGATACCCTGGGCTACACCTTC. Its protein is CASRAARDTLGYTF.

The chain joins TRBV18 to TRBJ1-2; possible D gene TRBD1, 5 bases. Deletions cut 5 bases from V and 1 base from J, with 11 bases between. The length of the CDR3 is 14 residues. The germline V gene has CDR1 KGHSH and CDR2 LQKENI. The CDR3 DNA sequence: TGTGCCAGCTCAACCCAGGGTCTTAACTATGGCTACACCTTC. It specifies CASSTQGLNYGYTF.

This chain links TRBV27 with TRBJ2-7; TRBD1 matches at 7 bases. This CDR3 is built from 14 residues. CDR1 and CDR2 from the germline V gene are MNHEY and SMNVEV (reference sequence). Trimming cost V 3 bases and J 7 bases; bases outside gene matches: 9. The CDR3 DNA sequence: TGTGCCAGCAGTTTGGCCATAACAGGGGTGGAGCAGTACTTC. It yields the protein CASSLAITGVEQYF.

J is TRBJ2-7 and V is TRBV10-3, with a tentative D call TRBD2 (5 bases). Trimming removed 8 bases at V and 2 bases at J, with 13 bases between. The CDR3 has 13 residues. Per the germline V gene, CDR1 is ENHRY and CDR2 is SYGVKD. The chain's CDR3 is CAISASGTYEQYF. CDR3 in DNA: TGTGCCATCTCAGCCTCGGGGACCTACGAGCAGTACTTC.

The V call is TRBV19, the J call TRBJ2-7; 9 positions agree with TRBD1. CDR3 size: 16 residues. CDR1 is LNHDA and CDR2 is SQIVND in the germline V gene (reference sequence). Trimming cost V 3 bases and J 3 bases; bases outside gene matches: 9. The CDR3: CASSITIGTGNYEQYF. The CDR3, as DNA: TGTGCCAGTAGTATCACCATTGGGACAGGGAACTACGAGCAGTACTTC.

V gene TRBV7-8 combines with J gene TRBJ2-7; tentatively, D is TRBD2 (5 bases). The CDR3 consists of 13 residues. Trimming took off 5 bases at V and 0 bases at J, with 8 bases between the two ends. Germline V lookup: CDR1 SGHVS, CDR2 FQNEAQ. The CDR3 reads CASSIRDSYEQYF. The DNA for the CDR3 is TGTGCCAGCAGCATACGGGACTCCTACGAGCAGTACTTC.

The V gene is TRBV7-9, the J gene TRBJ2-2, with 12 bases lining up with TRBD2. The CDR3 runs 16 residues. The germline gives CDR1 SEHNR, CDR2 FQNEAQ (reference sequence). V was pared by 4 bases and J by 5 bases, with 5 bases of the junction left unmatched. The CDR3 is CASSSRLAGETGELFF. The CDR3 DNA sequence: TGTGCCAGCAGCTCACGACTAGCGGGAGAAACCGGGGAGCTGTTTTTT. Using reference TRBV7-9 and TRBJ2-2 for the parts outside the CDR3, the full variable domain is DTGVSQNPRHKITKRGQNVTFRCDPISEHNRLYWYRQTLGQGPEFLTYFQNEAQLEKSRLLSDRFSAERPKGSFSTLEIQRTEQGDSAMYLCASSSRLAGETGELFFGEGSRLTVL.

The rearrangement uses TRBV5-1 and TRBJ1-1; 7 bases align to TRBD1. CDR3 size: 15 residues. Germline CDR1 SGHRS, CDR2 YFSETQ. With V trimmed by 2 bases and J by 1 base, 5 bases remained unmatched. The CDR3 region is CASSFTGVENTEAFF. The CDR3, as DNA: TGCGCCAGCAGCTTCACAGGGGTGGAGAACACTGAAGCTTTCTTT.

V gene TRBV3-1 (or the pseudogene TRBV3-2) combines with J gene TRBJ2-2; D gene ambiguous. V dropped 4 bases and J dropped 2 bases, with 2 bases sitting between them. This CDR3 spans 12 amino acids. Looked up from germline, CDR1 is LGHDT and CDR2 is YNNKEL (reference sequence). DNA of the CDR3: TGTGCCAGCAGCCTTAACACCGGGGAGCTGTTTTTT. Translating gives CASSLNTGELFF.

The genes are TRBV19 and TRBJ1-2, with D possibly TRBD1 on 5 matching bases. Between the trimmed V and J ends, which lost 5 bases and 1 base, there was a span of 11 bases. From germline, CDR1 is LNHDA and CDR2 SQIVND (reference sequence). This CDR3 spans 14 amino acids. CDR3: CASSWGDHNYGYTF. CDR3 sequence (DNA): TGTGCCAGTAGTTGGGGCGACCATAACTATGGCTACACCTTC.

This clone was picked up one time. The chain is built from TRBV6-5 and TRBJ2-7; TRBD1 or TRBD2 may be the D gene (5 bases each). This CDR3 comprises 11 residues. CDR1 is MNHEY, CDR2 SVGAGI, per germline. Between the trimmed V and J ends, which lost 11 bases and 6 bases, there was a span of 14 bases. The CDR3 DNA reads as TGTGCCGTCCGGGGACCGCTCGAGCAGTACTTC. As protein: CAVRGPLEQYF.

This chain links TRBV9 with TRBJ2-5, with 8 bases aligning to TRBD2. From germline, CDR1 is SGDLS and CDR2 YYNGEE. With 0 bases clipped from V and 1 base from J, the junction kept 5 bases outside the gene matches. The CDR3 runs 16 residues. DNA for the CDR3: TGTGCCAGCAGCGTAGGTAATAGCGGGACCCAAGAGACCCAGTACTTC. Encoded protein: CASSVGNSGTQETQYF.

The DNA for the CDR3 is TGTGCCAGCAGGTACAGGGAGGCCTCTAACTATGGCTACACCTTC. Protein sequence: CASRYREASNYGYTF. V and J are TRBV28 and TRBJ1-2; D may be TRBD1 (6 bases). CDR1 is MDHEN and CDR2 is SYDVKM in the germline V gene. This CDR3 is built from 15 residues. V was clipped by 6 bases and J by 0 bases, with 14 bases between them.

This chain connects TRBV21-1 to TRBJ2-7; the table names TRBD1, a call not compared with the DNA. TRBV21-1 is flagged as a pseudogene. CDR3 length equals 15 residues. This chain's CDR3 is CASSKSGQEHYEQYF. Here the CDR3 DNA reads TGTGCCAGCAGCAAAAGTGGACAGGAGCACTACGAGCAGTACTTC.

This clone was counted only a few times. The rearrangement joins TRBV11-2 to TRBJ1-2, with 8 bases that match TRBD1. CDR3 length equals 13 residues. The trim removed 5 bases at V and 8 bases at J, leaving 7 bases unmatched. Per germline, CDR1 SGHAT and CDR2 FQNNGV. The CDR3: CASSLGQVNGYTF. DNA for the CDR3: TGTGCCAGCAGCCTGGGACAGGTCAACGGCTACACCTTC.

The chain has TRBV11-2 and TRBJ1-2; D call uncertain. Germline V gene lookup returns CDR1 SGHAT and CDR2 FQNNGV. The V end was cut by 4 bases, the J end by 2 bases, with 5 bases between. The CDR3 contains 12 residues. The CDR3 sequence: CASSYMNYGYTF. The CDR3, as DNA: TGTGCCAGCAGCTACATGAACTATGGCTACACCTTC. Full variable domain (rest looked up from reference TRBV11-2 and TRBJ1-2): EAGVAQSPRYKIIEKRQSVAFWCNPISGHATLYWYQQILGQGPKLLIQFQNNGVVDDSQLPKDRFSAERLKGVDSTLKIQPAKLEDSAVYLCASSYMNYGYTFGSGTRLTVV.

This chain joins TRBV10-3 and TRBJ1-1, with 9 bases lining up with TRBD1. Germline-derived CDR1 and CDR2 are ENHRY and SYGVKD. J gave up 0 bases and V 11 bases, and 4 bases lay outside the gene matches. This CDR3 region has 13 residues. CDR3 in amino acids: CALRDRVNTEAFF. The CDR3 DNA sequence: TGTGCCCTAAGGGACAGGGTGAACACTGAAGCTTTCTTT.

The rearrangement uses TRBV4-2 and TRBJ1-4, with TRBD1 matching over 7 bases. From germline, CDR1 is LGHNA and CDR2 YNFKEQ. This CDR3 is 15 amino acids long. The V gene end was trimmed by 0 bases and the J gene end by 8 bases; junction bases not matched to a gene: 6. CDR3: CASSQEGQYGEKLFF. As DNA, the CDR3 is TGTGCCAGCAGCCAAGAGGGACAGTACGGGGAAAAACTGTTTTTT.

The sample holds one count of this clone. This sequence joins TRBV28 and TRBJ1-1; D not certain. Trimming took 7 bases from V and 1 from J, leaving 16 bases between them. The CDR3 covers 15 residues. Germline V gene lookup returns CDR1 MDHEN and CDR2 SYDVKM. DNA for the CDR3: TGTGCCAGCACCCCCCACTCCGGCGGGAACACTGAAGCTTTCTTT. It yields the protein CASTPHSGGNTEAFF.

The chain joins TRBV10-2 to TRBJ2-6, with TRBD2 matching 9 bases. CDR3 length: 23 amino acids. CDR1 is WSHSY and CDR2 is SAAADI in the germline V gene. V dropped 0 bases and J dropped 1; count of bases not matched to a gene: 19. In nucleotides, the CDR3 is TGCGCCAGCAGTGAGTCGTTTGGGGGGCGGCTAGCGGGACCGATTTCTGGGGCCAACGTCCTGACTTTC. This translates into CASSESFGGRLAGPISGANVLTF.

This chain links TRBV14 with TRBJ1-2; D remains unclear. V was trimmed by 1 base and J by 2 bases, leaving 11 bases between them. CDR1 and CDR2 (germline): SGHDN, FVKESK. The CDR3 covers 15 residues. The CDR3 loop is CASSQGSVWNYGYTF. DNA of the CDR3: TGTGCCAGCAGCCAAGGGTCGGTCTGGAACTATGGCTACACCTTC.

The V call is TRBV5-1, the J call TRBJ2-7; tentatively, D is TRBD1 (6 bases). This CDR3 has 14 residues. V was cut by 4 bases and J by 2 bases, with 13 bases left in between. The V gene's germline CDR1 is SGHRS and CDR2 YFSETQ. The CDR3 coding sequence is TGCGCCAGCAGCCCACCGGGACACACCTACGAGCAGTACTTC. This encodes CASSPPGHTYEQYF.

This chain links TRBV12-3 or TRBV12-4 with TRBJ2-7; TRBD1 is a possible D gene (5 bases). The CDR3 loop spans 13 amino acids. V was cut by 5 bases and J by 0 bases, with 8 bases left in between. The CDR3 DNA reads as TGTGCCAGCAGTGGGGCGAGCTCCTACGAGCAGTACTTC. Translated: CASSGASSYEQYF.

In this sample, this clone turned up once. J is TRBJ2-1 and V is TRBV15; tentative D call: TRBD2 (5 bases). The CDR3 has 14 amino acids. Per germline, CDR1 LNHNV and CDR2 YYDKDF (reference sequence). Trimming took 3 bases from V and 8 from J, leaving 14 bases between them. The CDR3 here is CATSSPGRRDEQFF. CDR3 nucleotides: TGTGCCACCAGCAGCCCGGGCCGGCGGGATGAGCAGTTCTTC.

A single count supports this clone. V gene TRBV24-1 combines with J gene TRBJ2-3, with D tentatively TRBD2 (6 bases). CDR3 length: 16 residues. Deletions cut 4 bases from V and 2 bases from J, with 15 bases between. Germline CDR1 and CDR2: KGHDR and SFDVKD. CDR3 sequence (DNA): TGTGCCACCAGTGACCCGGGACGGACTAACACAGATACGCAGTATTTT. Translated: CATSDPGRTNTDTQYF.